This T cell receptor beta chain came from a study of T cell repertoires in cytomegalovirus infection. Background on the study: It can be stated that public TCR beta signatures indicated CMV infection as well as a matching HLA type.

Each CDR3 protein gets one entry after TCRdb re-called the reads with MiXCR. The sample shows around 450,000 distinct CDR3 sequences, 31% of them seen only once. Findings and caveats of the study: HLA-C-restricted, CMV-specific TCR beta clonotypes were dominant ex vivo. Based on cumulative public TCR beta family frequency, carriers of CMV plus the relevant HLA were identified.

With respect to this clonotype: Its matching antigen is unknown.

The CDR3 is made up of 16 amino acids. CDR1 and CDR2 from the germline V gene are SGHVS and FQNEAQ. Trimming pared 2 bases from V and 0 bases from J, leaving 11 bases between. Sequencing input: PBMCs. The TCR sequence derives from a human donor in good health (CMV status not recorded). Some clones in this sample may be carry-over from other donors' samples. The chain joins TRBV7-8 to TRBJ1-5; D unresolved. CDR3 loop: CASSLKELYSNQPQHF. Written as DNA, the CDR3 is TGTGCCAGCAGCTTAAAGGAGCTTTATAGCAATCAGCCCCAGCATTTT.